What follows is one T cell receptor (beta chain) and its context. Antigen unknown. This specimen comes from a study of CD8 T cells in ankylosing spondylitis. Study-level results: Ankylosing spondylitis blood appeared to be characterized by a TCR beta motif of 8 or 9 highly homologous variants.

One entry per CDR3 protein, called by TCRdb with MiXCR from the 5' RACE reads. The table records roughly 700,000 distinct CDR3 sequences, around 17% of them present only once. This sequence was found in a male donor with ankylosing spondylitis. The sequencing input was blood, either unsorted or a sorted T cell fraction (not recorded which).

Here the CDR3 reads CASSQDTGVFYEQYF. Written as DNA, the CDR3 is TGCGCCAGCAGCCAAGATACAGGGGTTTTCTACGAGCAGTACTTC. The rearrangement links TRBV4-3 to TRBJ2-7; 7 bases are a match to TRBD1. CDR1 and CDR2 (germline): LGHNA, YSLEER. With V trimmed by 0 bases and J by 3 bases, 5 bases remained unmatched. The CDR3 loop spans 15 amino acids.